A single sample gave rise to the 3 T cell receptor beta chains below, sequenced in a study of blood T cell repertoires in COVID-19. Some clones are missing from TCRdb's copy, which holds only in-frame ones; the method was immunoSEQ multiplex PCR. The table has more than 20,000 clones, almost 90% seen once. Sequencing was carried out using peripheral blood. All receptors derive from a human donor in a cohort sampled during active COVID-19.

The V and J genes are TRBV24-1 and TRBJ2-3; D is perhaps TRBD2 (7 bases). CDR1 is KGHDR and CDR2 is SFDVKD in the germline V gene. This CDR3 spans 15 amino acids. Trimming cost V 9 bases and J 3 bases, with 18 bases left between them. CDR3 sequence: CATGRDEGGTDTQYF. The CDR3 DNA follows: TGTGCCACCGGGAGGGACGAGGGGGGAACAGATACGCAGTATTTT.

The rearrangement links TRBV27 to TRBJ2-3; TRBD1 aligns across 7 bases. V gave up 1 base and J gave up 3 bases; unmatched junction bases: 7. The CDR3 loop spans 16 amino acids. Germline V gene data show CDR1 as MNHEY and CDR2 as SMNVEV (reference sequence). The CDR3 sequence: CASSLFGLRGTDTQYF. The CDR3, as DNA: TGTGCCAGCAGTTTATTCGGACTCAGGGGGACAGATACGCAGTATTTT.

This sequence joins TRBV9 and TRBJ2-1; TRBD2 matches at 11 bases. The CDR3 runs to 16 residues. The germline CDR1 and CDR2 sequences are SGDLS and YYNGEE. The V and J ends lost 3 bases and 5 bases, in that order; junction bases with no gene match: 7. For the CDR3, the DNA is TGTGCCAGCAGCGCGGGGGGGACTAGCGGTAACAATGAGCAGTTCTTC. This gives the protein CASSAGGTSGNNEQFF.